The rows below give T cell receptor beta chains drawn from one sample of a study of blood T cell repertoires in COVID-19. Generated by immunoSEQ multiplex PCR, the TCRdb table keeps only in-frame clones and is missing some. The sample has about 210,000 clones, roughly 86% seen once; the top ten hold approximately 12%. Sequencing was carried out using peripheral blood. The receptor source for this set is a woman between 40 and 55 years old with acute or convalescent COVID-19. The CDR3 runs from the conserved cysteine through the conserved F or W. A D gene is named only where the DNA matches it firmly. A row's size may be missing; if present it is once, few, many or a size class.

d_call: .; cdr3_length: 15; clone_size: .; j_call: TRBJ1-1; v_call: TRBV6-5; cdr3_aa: CASSSPSGVNTEAFF; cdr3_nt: TGTGCCAGCAGTTCCCCGTCAGGGGTGAACACTGAAGCTTTCTTT
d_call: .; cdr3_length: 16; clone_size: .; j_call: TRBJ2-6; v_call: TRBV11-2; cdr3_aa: CASSVSLNSGANVLTF; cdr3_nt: TGTGCCAGCAGCGTTTCGTTAAACTCTGGGGCCAACGTCCTGACTTTC
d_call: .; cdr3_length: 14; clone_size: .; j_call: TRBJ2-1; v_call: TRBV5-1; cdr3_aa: CASSDYGSYNEQFF; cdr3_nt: TGCGCCAGCAGCGACTACGGGTCCTACAATGAGCAGTTCTTC
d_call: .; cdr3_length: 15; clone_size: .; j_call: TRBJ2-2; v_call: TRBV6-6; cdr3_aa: CASSYQREVTGELFF; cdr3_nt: TGTGCCAGCAGTTATCAGAGGGAAGTAACCGGGGAGCTGTTTTTT
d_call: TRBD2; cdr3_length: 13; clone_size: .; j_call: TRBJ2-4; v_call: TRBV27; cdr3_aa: CASSSRGGVGEYF; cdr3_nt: TGTGCCAGCAGTTCTCGGGGGGGAGTTGGGGAGTACTTC
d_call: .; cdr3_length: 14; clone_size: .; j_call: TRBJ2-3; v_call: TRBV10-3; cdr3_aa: CAISDASWADTQYF; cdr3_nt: TGTGCCATCAGTGATGCTAGCTGGGCAGATACGCAGTATTTT
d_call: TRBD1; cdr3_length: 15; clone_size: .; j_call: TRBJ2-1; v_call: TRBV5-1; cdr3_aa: CASSDRDRDYNEQFF; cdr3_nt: TGCGCCAGCAGCGACCGGGACAGGGACTACAATGAGCAGTTCTTC
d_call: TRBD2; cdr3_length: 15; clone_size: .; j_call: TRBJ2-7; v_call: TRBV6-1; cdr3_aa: CASSELRREGQGQYF; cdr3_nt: TGTGCCAGCAGTGAACTGCGGCGGGAGGGCCAAGGGCAGTACTTC
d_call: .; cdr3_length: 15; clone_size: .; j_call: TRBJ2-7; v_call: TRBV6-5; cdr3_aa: CASSTQGGGGYEQYF; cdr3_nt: TGTGCCAGCAGCACCCAGGGGGGCGGAGGCTACGAGCAGTACTTC
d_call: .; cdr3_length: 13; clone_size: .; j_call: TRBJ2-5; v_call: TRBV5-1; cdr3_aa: CASSLPGQETQYF; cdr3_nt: TGCGCCAGCAGCCTCCCGGGCCAAGAGACCCAGTACTTC
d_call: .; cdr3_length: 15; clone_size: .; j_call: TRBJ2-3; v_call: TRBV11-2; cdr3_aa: CASSFRMEGTDTQYF; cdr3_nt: TGTGCCAGCAGCTTTAGGATGGAGGGCACAGATACGCAGTATTTT
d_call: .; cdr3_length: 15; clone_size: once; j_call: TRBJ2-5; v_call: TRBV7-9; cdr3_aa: CASSLAGLPKETQYF; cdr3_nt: TGTGCCAGCAGCTTAGCGGGCCTTCCGAAAGAGACCCAGTACTTC
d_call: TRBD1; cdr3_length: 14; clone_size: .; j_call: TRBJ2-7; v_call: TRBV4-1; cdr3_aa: CASSSGQPSYEQYF; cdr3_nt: TGCGCCAGCAGCTCGGGACAGCCGTCCTACGAGCAGTACTTC
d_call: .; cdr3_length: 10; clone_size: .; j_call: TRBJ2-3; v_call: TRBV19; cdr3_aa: CASGGFTQYF; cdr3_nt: TGTGCCAGTGGGGGCTTTACGCAGTATTTT
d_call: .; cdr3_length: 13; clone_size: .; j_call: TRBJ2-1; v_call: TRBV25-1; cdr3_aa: CASSGTEYNEQFF; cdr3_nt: TGTGCCAGCAGTGGGACAGAGTACAATGAGCAGTTCTTC
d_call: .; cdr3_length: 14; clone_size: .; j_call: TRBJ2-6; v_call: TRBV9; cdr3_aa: CASSVVTGANVLTF; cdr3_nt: TGTGCCAGCAGCGTAGTTACTGGGGCCAACGTCCTGACTTTC
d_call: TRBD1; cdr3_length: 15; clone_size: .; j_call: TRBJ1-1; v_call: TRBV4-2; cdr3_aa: CASSPPDRVNTEAFF; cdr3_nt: TGTGCCAGCAGCCCACCAGACAGGGTGAACACTGAAGCTTTCTTT
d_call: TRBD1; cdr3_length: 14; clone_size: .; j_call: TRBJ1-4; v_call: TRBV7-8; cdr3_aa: CASSPRTGFEKLFF; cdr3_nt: TGTGCCAGCAGCCCAAGGACAGGGTTTGAAAAACTGTTTTTT
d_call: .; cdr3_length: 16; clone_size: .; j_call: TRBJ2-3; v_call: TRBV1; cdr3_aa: CTSSQDELAGTDTQYF; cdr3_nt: TGCACCAGCAGCCAAGATGAACTAGCTGGGACAGATACGCAGTATTTT
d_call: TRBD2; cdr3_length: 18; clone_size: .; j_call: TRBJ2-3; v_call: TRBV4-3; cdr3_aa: CASSQDGTSQTLTDTQYF; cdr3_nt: TGCGCCAGCAGCCAAGATGGGACTAGCCAAACACTCACAGATACGCAGTATTTT
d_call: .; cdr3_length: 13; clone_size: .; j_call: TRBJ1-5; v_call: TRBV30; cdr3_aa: CAWNREREQPQHF; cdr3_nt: TGTGCCTGGAACAGGGAAAGGGAACAGCCCCAGCATTTT
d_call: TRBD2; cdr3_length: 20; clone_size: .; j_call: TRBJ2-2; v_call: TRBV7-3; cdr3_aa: CASSLKGPSGDNPNTGELFF; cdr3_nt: TGTGCCAGCAGCTTAAAAGGGCCTAGCGGGGATAATCCGAACACCGGGGAGCTGTTTTTT
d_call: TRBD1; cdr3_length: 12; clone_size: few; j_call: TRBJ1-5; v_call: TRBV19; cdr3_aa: CAGQGLNQPQHF; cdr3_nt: TGTGCCGGACAGGGGCTCAATCAGCCCCAGCATTTT
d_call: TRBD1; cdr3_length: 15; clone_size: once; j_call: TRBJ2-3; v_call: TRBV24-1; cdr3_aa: CATSLGQGSTDTQYF; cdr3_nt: TGTGCCACCAGTTTGGGACAGGGAAGCACAGATACGCAGTATTTT
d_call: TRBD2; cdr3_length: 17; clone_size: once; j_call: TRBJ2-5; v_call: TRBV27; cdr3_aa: CASSPTIERGDQETQYF; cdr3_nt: TGTGCCAGCAGTCCGACCATAGAGCGGGGTGACCAAGAGACCCAGTACTTC
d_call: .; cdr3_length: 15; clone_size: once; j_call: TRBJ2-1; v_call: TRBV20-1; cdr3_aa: CSASPVGESYNEQFF; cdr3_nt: TGCAGTGCTAGTCCGGTCGGGGAATCCTACAATGAGCAGTTCTTC
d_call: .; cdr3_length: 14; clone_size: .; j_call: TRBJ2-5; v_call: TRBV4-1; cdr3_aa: CASSQVLDQETQYF; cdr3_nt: TGCGCCAGCAGCCAAGTTCTAGACCAAGAGACCCAGTACTTC
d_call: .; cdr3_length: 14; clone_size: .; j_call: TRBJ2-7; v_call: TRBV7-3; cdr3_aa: CASSSQGSGYEQYF; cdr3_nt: TGTGCCAGCAGCTCACAGGGAAGCGGCTACGAGCAGTACTTC
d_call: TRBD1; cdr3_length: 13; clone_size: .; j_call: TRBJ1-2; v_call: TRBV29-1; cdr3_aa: CSVGTGGNYGYTF; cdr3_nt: TGCAGCGTTGGGACAGGGGGGAACTATGGCTACACCTTC
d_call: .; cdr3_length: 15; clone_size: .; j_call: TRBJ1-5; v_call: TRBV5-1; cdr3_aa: CASSSTSGMGQPQHF; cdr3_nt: TGCGCCAGCAGCTCCACGTCGGGAATGGGTCAGCCCCAGCATTTT
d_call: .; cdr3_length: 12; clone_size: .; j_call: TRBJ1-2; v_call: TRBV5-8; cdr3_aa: CASSLAEGGYTF; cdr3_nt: TGTGCCAGCAGCTTGGCGGAGGGTGGCTACACCTTC
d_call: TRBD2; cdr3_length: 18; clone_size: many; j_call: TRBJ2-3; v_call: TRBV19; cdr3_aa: CASSIAPRGRGGTDTQYF; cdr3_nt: TGTGCCAGTAGTATAGCCCCCCGGGGGCGGGGGGGCACAGATACGCAGTATTTT
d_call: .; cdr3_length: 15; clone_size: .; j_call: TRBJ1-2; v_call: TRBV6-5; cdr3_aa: CASSQYRGFHYGYTF; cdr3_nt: TGTGCCAGCTCTCAATACAGAGGGTTTCACTATGGCTACACCTTC
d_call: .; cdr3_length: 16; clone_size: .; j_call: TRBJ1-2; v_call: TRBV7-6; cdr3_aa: CASSLGSPRANYGYTF; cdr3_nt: TGTGCCAGCAGCTTAGGGTCGCCACGGGCTAACTATGGCTACACCTTC
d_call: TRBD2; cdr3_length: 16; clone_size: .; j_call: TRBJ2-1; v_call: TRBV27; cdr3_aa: CASSQIAGGSYNEQFF; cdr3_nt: TGTGCCAGCAGTCAAATAGCGGGGGGCTCCTACAATGAGCAGTTCTTC
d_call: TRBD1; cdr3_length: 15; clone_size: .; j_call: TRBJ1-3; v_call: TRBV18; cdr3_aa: CASSPGTVSGNTIYF; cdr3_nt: TGTGCCAGCTCACCCGGGACAGTCTCTGGAAACACCATATATTTT
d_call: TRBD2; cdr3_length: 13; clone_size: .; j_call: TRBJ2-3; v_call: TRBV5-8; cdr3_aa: CASRREGQDTQYF; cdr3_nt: TGTGCCAGCCGGCGGGAGGGCCAAGATACGCAGTATTTT
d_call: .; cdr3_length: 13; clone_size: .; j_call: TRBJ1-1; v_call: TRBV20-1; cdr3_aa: CSASDRVVAEAFF; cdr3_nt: TGCAGTGCTAGTGACCGAGTAGTCGCTGAAGCTTTCTTT
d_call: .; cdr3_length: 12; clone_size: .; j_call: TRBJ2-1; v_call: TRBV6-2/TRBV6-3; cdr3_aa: CASSPTSNEQFF; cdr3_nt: TGTGCCAGCAGCCCGACTAGCAATGAGCAGTTCTTC
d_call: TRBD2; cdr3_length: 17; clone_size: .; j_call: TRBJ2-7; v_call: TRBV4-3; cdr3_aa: CASSQDPPGAGRYEQYF; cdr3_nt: TGCGCCAGCAGCCAAGATCCCCCAGGAGCGGGACGCTACGAGCAGTACTTC
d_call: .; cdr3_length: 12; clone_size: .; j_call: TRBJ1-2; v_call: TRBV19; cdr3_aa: CASSTVSYGYTF; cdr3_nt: TGTGCCTCTTCGACAGTTTCCTATGGCTACACCTTC
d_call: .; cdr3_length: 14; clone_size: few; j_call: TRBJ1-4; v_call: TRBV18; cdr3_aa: CASSPQQGFEKLFF; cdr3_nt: TGTGCCAGCTCACCACAACAGGGCTTTGAAAAACTGTTTTTT
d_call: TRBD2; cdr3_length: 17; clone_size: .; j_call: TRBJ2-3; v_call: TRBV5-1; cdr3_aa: CASSQERGRGSTDTQYF; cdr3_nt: TGCGCCAGCAGTCAGGAGCGGGGGAGGGGAAGCACAGATACGCAGTATTTT
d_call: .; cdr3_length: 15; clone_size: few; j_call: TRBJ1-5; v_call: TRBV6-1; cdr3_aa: CASSERGFSNQPQHF; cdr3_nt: TGTGCCAGCAGTGAAAGGGGGTTTAGCAATCAGCCCCAGCATTTT
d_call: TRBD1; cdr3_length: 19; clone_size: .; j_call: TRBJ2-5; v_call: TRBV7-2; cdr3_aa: CASSLAYSGQGMYQETQYF; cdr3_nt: TGTGCCAGCAGCTTAGCGTACTCCGGACAGGGGATGTACCAAGAGACCCAGTACTTC
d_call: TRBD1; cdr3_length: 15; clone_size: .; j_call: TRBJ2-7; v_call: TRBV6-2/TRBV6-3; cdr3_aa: CASSYPTRTGYEQYF; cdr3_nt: TGTGCCAGCAGTTACCCCACCCGGACAGGGTACGAGCAGTACTTC
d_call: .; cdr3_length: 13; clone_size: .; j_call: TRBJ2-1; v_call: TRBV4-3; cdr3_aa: CASSQDRGGEQFF; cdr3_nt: TGCGCCAGCAGCCAAGATAGGGGGGGGGAGCAGTTCTTC
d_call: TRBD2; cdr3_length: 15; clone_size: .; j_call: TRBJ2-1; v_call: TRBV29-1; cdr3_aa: CSVDRPSGIGNEQFF; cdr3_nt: TGCAGCGTTGACCGCCCTAGCGGGATCGGCAATGAGCAGTTCTTC
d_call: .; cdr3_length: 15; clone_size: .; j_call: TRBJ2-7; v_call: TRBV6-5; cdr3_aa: CASTRQALSSYEQYF; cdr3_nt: TGTGCCAGCACCCGACAGGCCCTTTCCTCCTACGAGCAGTACTTC
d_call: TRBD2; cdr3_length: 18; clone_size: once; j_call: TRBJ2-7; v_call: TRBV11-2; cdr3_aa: CASSTGRGTPDRFYEQYF; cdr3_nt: TGTGCCAGCAGCACCGGGAGGGGGACACCCGACCGCTTTTACGAGCAGTACTTC
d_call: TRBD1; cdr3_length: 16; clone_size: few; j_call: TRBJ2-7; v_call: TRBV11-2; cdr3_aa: CASSPIARQGSYEQYF; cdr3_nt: TGTGCCAGCAGTCCGATTGCGAGACAGGGTTCCTACGAGCAGTACTTC